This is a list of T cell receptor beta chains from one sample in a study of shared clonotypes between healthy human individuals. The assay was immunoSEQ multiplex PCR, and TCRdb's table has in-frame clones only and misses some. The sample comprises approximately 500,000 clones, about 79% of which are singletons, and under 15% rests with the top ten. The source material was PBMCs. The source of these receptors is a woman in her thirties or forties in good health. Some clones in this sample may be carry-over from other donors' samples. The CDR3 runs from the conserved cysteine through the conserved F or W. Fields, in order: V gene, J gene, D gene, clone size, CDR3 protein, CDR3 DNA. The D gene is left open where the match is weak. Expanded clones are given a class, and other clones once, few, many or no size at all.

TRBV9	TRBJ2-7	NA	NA	CASSATGPSTEQYF	TGTGCCAGCAGCGCCACGGGACCATCTACGGAGCAGTACTTC
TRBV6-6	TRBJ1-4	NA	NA	CASRMTGTWEKLFF	TGTGCCAGCAGGATGACAGGAACTTGGGAAAAACTGTTTTTT
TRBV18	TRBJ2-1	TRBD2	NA	CASSPTSGYNEQFF	TGTGCCAGCTCGCCGACTAGCGGCTACAATGAGCAGTTCTTC
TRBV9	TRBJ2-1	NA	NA	CASSVGQGNEQFF	TGTGCCAGCAGCGTAGGCCAGGGGAATGAGCAGTTCTTC
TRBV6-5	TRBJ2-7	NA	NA	CASSYSLYEQYF	TGTGCCAGCAGTTACTCCTTGTACGAGCAGTACTTC
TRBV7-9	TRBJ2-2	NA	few	CASSPRTLANTGELFF	TGTGCCAGCAGCCCGAGGACATTAGCGAACACCGGGGAGCTGTTTTTT
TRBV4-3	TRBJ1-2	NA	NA	CASSQVRESGYTF	TGCGCCAGCAGCCAAGTCAGGGAGAGTGGCTACACCTTC
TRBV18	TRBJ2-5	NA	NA	CASSPRDGQETQYF	TGTGCCAGCTCACCACGGGACGGACAAGAGACCCAGTACTTC
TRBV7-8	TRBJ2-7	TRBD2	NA	CASSSRRLAGYEQYF	TGTGCCAGCAGCTCCCGCCGACTAGCGGGGTACGAGCAGTACTTC
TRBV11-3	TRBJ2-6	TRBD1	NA	CASSLGQGSSGANVLTF	TGTGCCAGCAGCTTAGGACAGGGGAGCTCTGGGGCCAACGTCCTGACTTTC
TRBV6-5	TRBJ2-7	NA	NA	CASSSTGTSYEQYF	TGTGCCAGCAGTTCAACGGGAACCTCCTACGAGCAGTACTTC
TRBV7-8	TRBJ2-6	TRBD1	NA	CASRLNRTGGLSGANVLTF	TGTGCCAGCAGGCTAAACCGGACAGGGGGCCTATCTGGGGCCAACGTCCTGACTTTC
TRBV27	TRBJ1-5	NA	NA	CASSFFRDSNQPQHF	TGTGCCAGCAGTTTTTTCAGGGATAGCAATCAGCCCCAGCATTTT
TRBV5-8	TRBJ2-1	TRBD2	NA	CASSLLAGSYNEQFF	TGTGCCAGCAGCTTACTAGCGGGGTCCTACAATGAGCAGTTCTTC
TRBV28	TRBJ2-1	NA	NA	CASSTRGRSSYNEQFF	TGTGCCAGCAGTACACGAGGCAGGAGCTCCTACAATGAGCAGTTCTTC
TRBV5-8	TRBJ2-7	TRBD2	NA	CASSFPGGVREQYF	TGTGCCAGCAGTTTCCCGGGAGGTGTTAGGGAGCAGTACTTC
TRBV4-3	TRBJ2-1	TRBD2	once	CASSQDSGTAREQFF	TGCGCCAGCAGCCAAGATAGCGGGACGGCTCGTGAGCAGTTCTTC
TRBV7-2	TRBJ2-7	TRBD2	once	CASSLALGLAGEQYF	TGTGCCAGCAGCTTAGCGTTGGGACTAGCGGGCGAGCAGTACTTC
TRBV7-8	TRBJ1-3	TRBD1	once	CASSSQGNTIYF	TGTGCCAGCAGCTCACAGGGGAACACCATATATTTT
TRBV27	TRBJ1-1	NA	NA	CASSRQVMNTEAFF	TGTGCCAGCAGTAGACAGGTCATGAACACTGAAGCTTTCTTT
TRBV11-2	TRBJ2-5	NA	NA	CASSFNPGEETQYF	TGTGCCAGCAGCTTTAATCCGGGAGAAGAGACCCAGTACTTC
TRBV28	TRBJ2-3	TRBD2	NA	CASSFPGLAGTDTQYF	TGTGCCAGCAGTTTCCCGGGACTAGCGGGAACAGATACGCAGTATTTT
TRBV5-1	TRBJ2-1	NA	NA	CASSFRDPRGNEQFF	TGCGCCAGCAGCTTCCGGGACCCGAGGGGGAATGAGCAGTTCTTC
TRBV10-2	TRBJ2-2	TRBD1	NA	CASSESRDRGTGELFF	TGCGCCAGCAGTGAGTCCCGGGACAGGGGCACCGGGGAGCTGTTTTTT
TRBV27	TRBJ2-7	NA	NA	CASSLTYEQYF	TGTGCCAGCAGCCTCACCTACGAGCAGTACTTC
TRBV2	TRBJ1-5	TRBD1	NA	CASSRDRVANQPQHF	TGTGCCAGCAGTAGGGACAGGGTAGCAAATCAGCCCCAGCATTTT
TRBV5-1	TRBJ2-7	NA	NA	CASSSNAPGGVYEQYF	TGCGCCAGCAGCTCAAATGCCCCTGGAGGGGTCTACGAGCAGTACTTC
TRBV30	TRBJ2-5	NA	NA	CAWRSLVGQETQYF	TGTGCCTGGAGGAGTCTGGTGGGCCAAGAGACCCAGTACTTC
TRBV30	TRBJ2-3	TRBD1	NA	CAWSNDRGSTDTQYF	TGTGCCTGGAGTAACGACAGGGGGAGCACAGATACGCAGTATTTT
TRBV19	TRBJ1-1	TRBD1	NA	CASEGKGAGVRTEAFF	TGTGCCAGTGAAGGTAAGGGGGCCGGAGTTCGCACTGAAGCTTTCTTT
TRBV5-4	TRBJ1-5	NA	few	CASSLDPNQPQHF	TGTGCCAGCAGCTTGGACCCGAACCAGCCCCAGCATTTT
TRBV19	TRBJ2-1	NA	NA	CASSSASSQFF	TGTGCCAGTAGTTCAGCCTCCTCTCAGTTCTTC
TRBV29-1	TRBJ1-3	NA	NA	CSVRRTGAGNTIYF	TGCAGCGTGCGGCGGACGGGGGCTGGAAACACCATATATTTT